Below are 21 T cell receptor beta chains sequenced from a single sample in a study of T cell repertoires in cytomegalovirus infection. TCRdb re-called the reads through MiXCR, storing one row per CDR3 protein. The table has more than 500,000 distinct CDR3 sequences, 16% seen once. The specimen sequenced was CD8+ T cells from PBMCs. These TCRs come from a human donor in good health (CMV status not recorded). Some clones in this sample may be carry-over from other donors' samples.

This chain links TRBV19 with TRBJ2-7, with 8 bases matching TRBD1. With 0 bases clipped from V and 7 bases from J, the junction kept 8 bases outside the gene matches. The germline gives CDR1 LNHDA, CDR2 SQIVND (reference sequence). The CDR3 runs 15 residues. The CDR3 protein is CASSIDLGQGREQYF. The CDR3 DNA follows: TGTGCCAGTAGTATAGATCTAGGACAGGGCCGAGAGCAGTACTTC.

This clonotype has ten or more counts. This chain joins TRBV12-3 or TRBV12-4 and TRBJ1-1, with D perhaps TRBD1 (5 bases). This CDR3 has 13 amino acids. The V and J ends lost 5 bases and 5 bases respectively, with 12 bases between them. The CDR3 DNA sequence: TGTGCCAGCAGTGTGGGACGGACTACTGAAGCTTTCTTT. The encoded protein is CASSVGRTTEAFF.

This clonotype was counted between two and nine times. V is TRBV5-4 and J is TRBJ1-4; 9 bases are a match to TRBD1. In germline, CDR1 is SGHNT, CDR2 YYREEE (reference sequence). Trimming at V came to 0 bases and at J to 7 bases, leaving 4 bases not matched to a gene. This CDR3 is built from 15 residues. DNA of the CDR3: TGTGCCAGCAGCTTGGGGACAGGGGCCGCTGAAAAACTGTTTTTT. Translated, it gives CASSLGTGAAEKLFF.

This chain uses TRBV5-1 with TRBJ2-5; maybe TRBD1 (6 bases). Germline CDR1 and CDR2: SGHRS and YFSETQ. The CDR3 is 15 amino acids. V was trimmed by 0 bases and J by 1 base, leaving 10 bases between them. In nucleotides, the CDR3 is TGCGCCAGCAGCTTGGAAAGGACAGTCCAAGAGACCCAGTACTTC. Its protein product is CASSLERTVQETQYF.

V is TRBV27 and J is TRBJ1-2; TRBD1 matches at 7 bases. Looked up from germline, CDR1 is MNHEY and CDR2 is SMNVEV (reference sequence). V was pared by 5 bases and J by 8 bases, with 8 bases of the junction left unmatched. The CDR3 spans 13 residues. CDR3 nucleotides: TGTGCCAGCAGTCTCAGGGGGTCGCGGGGCTACACCTTC. It encodes CASSLRGSRGYTF.

This clonotype was picked up a small number of times. The V and J genes are TRBV12-5 and TRBJ2-7; 8 bases are shared with TRBD1. Germline lookup yields CDR1 LGHNT and CDR2 FRNRAP. Unmatched junction bases numbered 4, after V lost 9 bases and J lost 0 bases. The CDR3 covers 13 residues. The CDR3 bases are TGTGCTAGCCTGGACAGGGCCTCCTACGAGCAGTACTTC. It translates to CASLDRASYEQYF.

This clonotype was observed many times. The chain couples TRBV10-3 to TRBJ2-1; the match to TRBD2 covers 12 bases. The germline CDR1 and CDR2 sequences are ENHRY and SYGVKD. The CDR3 consists of 13 residues. CDR3: CGSSGGAGDEQFF. The CDR3 coding sequence is TGTGGGTCTAGCGGGGGGGCCGGAGATGAGCAGTTCTTC.

The table lists this clonotype with a few counts. The chain employs TRBV4-1 and TRBJ2-3, with TRBD2 as a possible D gene (6 bases). The CDR3 extends over 16 amino acids. The germline V and J ends were trimmed by 0 bases and 0 bases, with 10 bases remaining between them. Looked up from germline, CDR1 is MGHRA and CDR2 is YSYEKL. DNA for the CDR3: TGCGCCAGCAGCCAAGAGTCTAGCGTGAGCACAGATACGCAGTATTTT. Translated: CASSQESSVSTDTQYF.

This clonotype occurred many times. The gene calls are TRBV12-3 or TRBV12-4 and TRBJ1-3, with a weak D call TRBD1 (5 bases). The ends were cut back, 6 bases at V and 0 bases at J, with 12 bases in the middle. The CDR3 runs to 15 residues. CDR3 DNA sequence: TGTGCCAGCAGCCCTGCGGGGGGCTCTGGAAACACCATATATTTT. It is translated as CASSPAGGSGNTIYF.

This clonotype was recorded at least ten times. The chain couples TRBV20-1 to TRBJ1-4; no clear D. V dropped 5 bases and J dropped 0 bases, with 10 bases sitting between them. CDR1 and CDR2 (germline): DFQATT, SNEGSKA (reference sequence). The CDR3 totals 14 residues. The CDR3 DNA is TGCAGTGCTTTCGGACGGACAACTAATGAAAAACTGTTTTTT. This translates into CSAFGRTTNEKLFF.

This clonotype was recorded many times. The chain couples TRBV28 to TRBJ2-5, with 7 bases matching TRBD1. Germline values: CDR1 MDHEN, CDR2 SYDVKM. This CDR3 contains 14 residues. V gave up 7 bases and J gave up 4 bases; unmatched junction bases: 9. The CDR3 reads CASKSTGTTETQYF. Here the CDR3 DNA reads TGTGCCAGCAAGTCGACAGGGACAACAGAGACCCAGTACTTC. Full variable domain (missing parts from reference TRBV28 and TRBJ2-5): DVKVTQSSRYLVKRTGEKVFLECVQDMDHENMFWYRQDPGLGLRLIYFSYDVKMKEKGDIPEGYSVSREKKERFSLILESASTNQTSMYLCASKSTGTTETQYFGPGTRLLVL.

This clonotype showed up just a few times. The V and J genes are TRBV20-1 and TRBJ2-7; weak D call: TRBD2 (5 bases). CDR3 size: 14 residues. With 0 bases removed from V and 5 bases from J, the gap between germline ends came to 14 bases. Germline values: CDR1 DFQATT, CDR2 SNEGSKA (reference sequence). DNA of the CDR3: TGCAGTGCTAGAGATACACTAGAACGGCACGAGCAGTACTTC. It translates to CSARDTLERHEQYF.

This clonotype was picked up many times. CDR3 protein: CASSLTGSGLTDTQYF. The CDR3 DNA sequence: TGTGCCAGCAGCTTAACCGGGTCAGGCCTCACAGATACGCAGTATTTT. V is TRBV7-2 and J is TRBJ2-3, with D unresolved. The CDR3 sequence is 16 residues long. Deletions cut 2 bases from V and 2 bases from J, with 14 bases between. CDR1 and CDR2 from the germline V gene are SGHTA and FQGNSA.

This clonotype was picked up many times. The genes are TRBV27 and TRBJ1-4, with no clear D. The CDR3 sequence is 16 residues long. Deletions cut 4 bases from V and 3 bases from J, with 15 bases between. Germline V gene lookup returns CDR1 MNHEY and CDR2 SMNVEV (reference sequence). The CDR3 coding sequence is TGTGCCAGCAGTTCCCTCCTCCACGAGCCTAATGAAAAACTGTTTTTT. It specifies CASSSLLHEPNEKLFF.

This clonotype was found many times. J is TRBJ1-1 and V is TRBV12-3 or TRBV12-4; the D gene is possibly TRBD1 (6 bases). There are 14 residues in the CDR3. Between the trimmed V and J ends, which lost 5 bases and 4 bases, there was a span of 14 bases. The CDR3 region has the DNA TGTGCCAGCAGTCCAGGGGAGGCGGGCACTGAAGCTTTCTTT. Residues: CASSPGEAGTEAFF.

This clonotype came up once. This may be a read error: a much more frequent sequence differs by one nucleotide. In this CDR3 the conserved last residue, phenylalanine or tryptophan, is missing, so a read error is likely. V usage is TRBV7-3 and J usage is TRBJ1-2; no firm D call. This CDR3 comprises 12 residues. Trimming pared 2 bases from V and 10 bases from J, leaving 11 bases between. CDR1 and CDR2 from the germline V gene are SGHTA and FQGTGA. The CDR3 bases are TGTGCCAGCAGCTTAGGGGAAGGGAACTACACCTTA. Protein: CASSLGEGNYTL.

This clonotype was seen more than once but under ten times. The rearrangement links TRBV19 to TRBJ2-3; D is tentatively TRBD1 or TRBD2 (6 bases each). The CDR3 spans 18 residues. CDR1 LNHDA and CDR2 SQIVND come from the germline V gene (reference sequence). The ends were cut back, 5 bases at V and 2 bases at J, with 23 bases in the middle. The CDR3 DNA sequence: TGTGCCAGTAGTCCCCGAGAGGTGTGGGGGGCGATCACAGATACGCAGTATTTT. Translating gives CASSPREVWGAITDTQYF. Together with reference TRBV19 and TRBJ2-3, the CDR3 gives the full variable domain: DGGITQSPKYLFRKEGQNVTLSCEQNLNHDAMYWYRQDPGQGLRLIYYSQIVNDFQKGDIAEGYSVSREKKESFPLTVTSAQKNPTAFYLCASSPREVWGAITDTQYFGPGTRLTVL.

Remarks on this clonotype: With a much larger clone just one base away, this may be a read error. The chain has TRBV27 and TRBJ2-7, with a possible D match to TRBD1 (5 bases). CDR1 is MNHEY and CDR2 is SMNVEV in the germline V gene (reference sequence). The CDR3 runs 12 residues. CDR3 region: CSSRAPGWEQYF. As DNA, the CDR3 is TGTTCCAGCAGGGCTCCTGGCTGGGAGCAGTACTTC.

The chain joins TRBV5-1 to TRBJ1-1, with 9 bases aligning to TRBD1. The CDR3 runs 14 residues. Germline trimming cut 5 bases from V and 1 base from J; bases unmatched to any gene: 3. The germline V gene has CDR1 SGHRS and CDR2 YFSETQ. CDR3 sequence (DNA): TGCGCCAGCAGACAGGGGGCGAGGAACACTGAAGCTTTCTTT. Amino acid sequence: CASRQGARNTEAFF.

V is TRBV5-6 and J is TRBJ1-6, with unresolved D. Germline values: CDR1 SGHDT, CDR2 YYEEEE. This CDR3 comprises 14 residues. V lost 5 bases and J lost 6, with 12 bases in between. The CDR3 DNA follows: TGTGCCAGCAGGGACTTCAGAGGTAATTCACCCCTCCACTTT. The encoded protein is CASRDFRGNSPLHF.

In this sample, this clonotype turned up many times. The chain is built from TRBV5-1 and TRBJ2-7; TRBD2 matches 12 bases. The V gene end was trimmed by 1 base and the J gene end by 2 bases; junction bases not matched to a gene: 7. Germline CDR1 SGHRS, CDR2 YFSETQ. The CDR3 runs to 17 residues. The CDR3 DNA reads TGCGCCAGCAGCTTGTACCGACTAGCGGGAGCACCCTACGAGCAGTACTTC. Translating it yields CASSLYRLAGAPYEQYF.